The clone carrying this TCR beta chain appeared a few times. At one end, the junction sequence differs from germline, possibly due to a read error. This record comes from a study of T cells in Graves' hyperthyroidism and ophthalmopathy. Amplification yielded TCR beta CDR3 regions, with RNA transcripts as the source. The study used the HTBI primer set for a first-round RT-PCR of the TCR CDR3. TCRdb re-called the multiplex PCR reads with MiXCR, one entry per CDR3 protein. Altogether under 350,000 distinct CDR3 sequences are present, around 20% being singletons, with the ten largest covering about 50%. The CDR3 consists of 13 residues. Germline-derived CDR1 and CDR2 are MNHNS and SASEGT.

This receptor was identified in a woman aged 45-60 years with Graves' hyperthyroidism. The J gene is TRBJ2-7, the V gene TRBV6-1; possibly TRBD2 for D (6 bases). The source material was blood. DNA for the CDR3: TGTGCCAGCAGGCTAACCGCGGGGCACGAGCAGTGCTTC. Residues: CASRLTAGHEQCF.